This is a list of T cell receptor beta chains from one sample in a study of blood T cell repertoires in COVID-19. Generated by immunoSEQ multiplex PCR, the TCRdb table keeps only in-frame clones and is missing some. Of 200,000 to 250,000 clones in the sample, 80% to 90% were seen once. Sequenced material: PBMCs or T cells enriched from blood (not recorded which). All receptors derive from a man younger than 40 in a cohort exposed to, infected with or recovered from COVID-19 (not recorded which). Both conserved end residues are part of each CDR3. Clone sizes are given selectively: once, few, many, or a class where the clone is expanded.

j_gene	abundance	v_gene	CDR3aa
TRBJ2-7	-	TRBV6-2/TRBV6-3	CASSPLRTSGRVGEQYF
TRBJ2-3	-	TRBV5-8	CASSQGSRPTDTQYF
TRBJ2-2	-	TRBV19	CATGDGGSTGELFF
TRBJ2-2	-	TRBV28	CASRATGIGELFF
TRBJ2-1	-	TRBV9	CASSVGLEEGTEQFF
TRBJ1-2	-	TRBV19	CASSKLDRAEKYGYTF
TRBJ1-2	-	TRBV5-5	CASSLDQGAYGYTF
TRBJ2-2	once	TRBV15	CATSRVKGRAGELFF
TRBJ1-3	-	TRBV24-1	CATRAGDTIYF
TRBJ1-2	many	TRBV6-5	CATKTLETGGGYTF